This T cell receptor (beta chain) stems from a study of neurological immune-mediated disorders (dated by TCRdb to the late 2010s). Some background on the complete study: Using UMI-based sequencing, the study compared peripheral blood TCR-beta repertoires from patients with HTLV-I-associated myelopathy (HAM/TSP), patients with multiple sclerosis, and healthy controls. Longitudinal samples, technical triplicates and paired sorted CD4+ and CD8+ T-cell subsets, alongside PBMC samples, were included among the approximately 110 TCR-beta libraries. Of the 70 or so subjects in the cohort, about 14 were HAM/TSP patients, approximately 34 were multiple sclerosis patients, and about 20 were healthy controls. Paper-wide results and their limitations: TCR clonal expansion was highest in HAM/TSP patients and lowest in MS patients, with MS patients falling below even healthy controls. Across subjects, expanded clones never shared an identical CDR3 amino acid sequence, which suggests that the TCR-beta repertoires in every group were private.

CDR1 and CDR2 were assigned from the germline V gene (reference sequence) as DFQATT and SNEGSKA. The CDR3 contains 15 residues, cysteine and phenylalanine counted. Only the CDR3 DNA stays, 45 bases, in frame from base 1. The trim is 0 bases for V and 2 bases for J, with a gap of 11 bases between the germline ends. This clonotype was recorded at least ten times. There is no known antigen for this receptor. No much larger clone exists at a distance of one base, and base qualities are not known. Libraries from unsorted PBMCs were made from 2 million PBMCs kept in RNAlater at -80 degrees C until RNA extraction. Peripheral blood underwent Ficoll-Hypaque density gradient centrifugation to isolate PBMCs, which were then cryopreserved in liquid nitrogen. cDNA synthesis used template-switch 5'RACE with a primer carrying a 10-nucleotide random unique molecular identifier tagging each TCR transcript. Each sequencing run produced over 160 million TCR-beta sequences covering 15-18 subjects. The RNeasy kit was used to extract total RNA. TCR-beta VDJ regions were amplified with primers for the TCR constant region and the 5'RACE anchor, using the KAPA Real-time Library Amplification kit. A first PCR added sample indexes and Illumina adaptors, and a second PCR then raised library yield. After Ampure bead purification, the roughly 650 bp TCR product was size-selected on a 2% E-gel SizeSelection system. Before pooling, library quality was assessed on a Bioanalyzer, concentration was determined with Qubit, and library quantification was performed with the Kapa Library Quantification kit. An Illumina HiSeq 2500 sequenced the libraries paired-end 2 x 150 bp. To increase sequence diversity, about 23-30% phiX was spiked into each library pool. Processing in the source paper ran as follows. Quality-filtered reads were processed with the UMI-based MiGEC pipeline, which removed over 85% of raw TCR sequences during error correction. IMGT germline references were used for aligning VDJ genes, and each clonotype was defined as a unique CDR3 amino acid sequence together with its V-J genes. Clonal expansion, Shannon diversity and CDR3 relatedness were evaluated with VDJtools (CalcPairwiseDistances, ClusterSamples), while phylogenetic trees were built in CLCbio workbench. A clone was classed as expanded if it had 8 or more unique UMIs, a cutoff based on coefficient-of-variation modelling across technical triplicates. Starting from the raw public reads, TCRdb applied fastp trimming at Q25, assembled clones with MiXCR and retained in-frame beta chains. Rows are unified per CDR3 protein, each entry keeping the most common DNA and genes. Here the V and J calls rest on TCRdb's processing, not on the authors' analysis. The sample table records tens of thousands of distinct CDR3 sequences; more than 9% of these occur just once. Together, the top ten hold approximately 21% of the sample.

This clonotype was sampled from a woman aged 55-69 years with HTLV-1-associated myelopathy (HAM/TSP). The sample taken for sequencing was PBMCs. The chain uses TRBV20-1 and TRBJ2-1; TRBD2 is a weak D gene call, 6 bases matching. The nucleotide sequence reads as follows: TGCAGTGCTAGAGATGGGGGGATTCCCTACAATGAGCAGTTCTTC. It encodes CSARDGGIPYNEQFF.